Listed here is a single T cell receptor beta chain. Clones were read by immunoSEQ multiplex PCR, and TCRdb kept only the in-frame ones, dropping some. The sample lists approximately 79,000 clones, around 83% seen once, with over 0.9% in the top ten. Sampling times: baseline, cycle 4 day 1, cycle 7 day 1. The data were taken from a study of OX40 agonist ivuxolimab in advanced cancers. The V gene's germline CDR1 is SGHTA and CDR2 FQGNSA. The junction had 8 bases not matched to a gene; V was cut back by 5 bases and J by 0 bases. The CDR3 runs 17 residues. This rearrangement joins TRBV7-2 to TRBJ2-1, with 9 positions matching TRBD2. The TCR was taken from an adult with an advanced solid tumor such as melanoma, head and neck, liver or kidney cancer. The starting material was CD4+ or CD8+ T cells sorted from blood, obtained in a trial of the OX40 agonist ivuxolimab. CDR3 in amino acids: CASSRSASGISYNEQFF. The CDR3 DNA follows: TGTGCCAGCAGCCGTTCGGCTAGCGGGATCTCCTACAATGAGCAGTTCTTC.